The 14 T cell receptor beta chains listed next were all sequenced from one sample in a study of blood T cell repertoires in COVID-19. The assay was immunoSEQ multiplex PCR, and TCRdb's table has in-frame clones only and misses some. The repertoire consists of tens of thousands of clones, with about nine tenths occurring once and the leading ten covering about 3.3%. What was sequenced was peripheral blood. These receptors originate from a woman aged 70-85 years with acute or convalescent COVID-19.

The chain combines TRBV19 with TRBJ1-5; TRBD1 matches at 8 bases. This CDR3 has 19 amino acids. V gave up 3 bases and J gave up 1 base; unmatched junction bases: 14. Germline V gene lookup returns CDR1 LNHDA and CDR2 SQIVND (reference sequence). The CDR3 reads CASSILVVRGLLSNQPQHF. The CDR3 DNA sequence: TGTGCCAGTAGTATCCTGGTAGTCAGGGGGCTTTTGAGCAATCAGCCCCAGCATTTT.

The chain combines TRBV5-4 with TRBJ1-2; TRBD1 might be the D (5 bases). CDR1 is SGHNT and CDR2 is YYREEE in the germline V gene (reference sequence). This CDR3 spans 13 amino acids. V was shortened by 2 bases and J by 2 bases, with 7 bases between the two germline ends. CDR3 protein: CASSFDRNYGYTF. CDR3 coding DNA: TGTGCCAGCAGCTTTGACAGAAACTATGGCTACACCTTC.

This sequence joins TRBV10-1 and TRBJ2-7; D may be TRBD2 (5 bases). V dropped 0 bases and J dropped 9 bases, with 12 bases sitting between them. The CDR3 totals 13 residues. Germline V gene sequence: CDR1 WNHNN, CDR2 SYGVQD (reference sequence). The CDR3 DNA reads as TGCGCCAGCAGTGAGTCGAGAGGGAACGCGCAGTACTTC. This encodes CASSESRGNAQYF.

The V call is TRBV18, the J call TRBJ1-1; no definite D call. Germline V gives CDR1 KGHSH, CDR2 LQKENI. This CDR3 contains 13 residues. V lost 3 bases and J 3 bases, leaving 8 bases between the germline ends. The CDR3 DNA is TGTGCCAGCTCACCGCGGGTTGACACTGAAGCTTTCTTT. Its translation is CASSPRVDTEAFF. The full variable domain, its missing parts supplied by reference TRBV18 and TRBJ1-1, is NAGVMQNPRHLVRRRGQEARLRCSPMKGHSHVYWYRQLPEEGLKFMVYLQKENIIDESGMPKERFSAEFPKEGPSILRIQQVVRGDSAAYFCASSPRVDTEAFFGQGTRLTVV.

The rearrangement links TRBV19 to TRBJ2-7; TRBD2 aligns across 7 bases. CDR1 and CDR2 (germline): LNHDA, SQIVND (reference sequence). The length of the CDR3 is 16 residues. V lost 6 bases, J lost 3 bases, and 14 bases stayed unmatched. DNA of the CDR3: TGTGCCAGTAGCAACTCTGGCGCTAGCGGAGTCTACGAGCAGTACTTC. Translation gives CASSNSGASGVYEQYF. The full variable domain, with the rest looked up from reference TRBV19 and TRBJ2-7, is DGGITQSPKYLFRKEGQNVTLSCEQNLNHDAMYWYRQDPGQGLRLIYYSQIVNDFQKGDIAEGYSVSREKKESFPLTVTSAQKNPTAFYLCASSNSGASGVYEQYFGPGTRLTVT.

The V gene is TRBV6-5, the J gene TRBJ2-3; D is possibly TRBD1 (6 bases). Between the trimmed V and J ends, which lost 6 bases and 12 bases, there was a span of 16 bases. CDR3 length: 12 amino acids. Germline V gene sequence: CDR1 MNHEY, CDR2 SVGAGI. CDR3 region: CASRFPKGDQYF. DNA for the CDR3: TGTGCCAGCAGGTTTCCGAAGGGGGATCAGTATTTT.

The chain combines TRBV5-1 with TRBJ1-3; D ambiguous. V lost 1 base, J lost 0 bases, and 8 bases lay in between. CDR1 is SGHRS, CDR2 YFSETQ, per germline. The CDR3 contains 15 residues. CDR3 bases: TGCGCCAGCAGCTTGACACAGAGCTCTGGAAACACCATATATTTT. It translates to CASSLTQSSGNTIYF. Combining the CDR3 with reference TRBV5-1 and TRBJ1-3 gives the whole variable domain KAGVTQTPRYLIKTRGQQVTLSCSPISGHRSVSWYQQTPGQGLQFLFEYFSETQRNKGNFPGRFSGRQFSNSRSEMNVSTLELGDSALYLCASSLTQSSGNTIYFGEGSWLTVV.

The V and J genes are TRBV7-9 and TRBJ2-3; D gene uncertain. V lost 5 bases, J lost 6 bases, and 9 bases lay in between. Looked up from germline, CDR1 is SEHNR and CDR2 is FQNEAQ (reference sequence). This CDR3 spans 12 amino acids. The CDR3: CASSPPPDTQYF. The DNA of the CDR3 is TGTGCCAGCAGCCCCCCCCCTGATACGCAGTATTTT. Variable domain in full (rest from reference TRBV7-9 and TRBJ2-3): DTGVSQNPRHKITKRGQNVTFRCDPISEHNRLYWYRQTLGQGPEFLTYFQNEAQLEKSRLLSDRFSAERPKGSFSTLEIQRTEQGDSAMYLCASSPPPDTQYFGPGTRLTVL.

The CDR3 DNA sequence: TGCAGCGTCCCAAGCTCCAAATTAACGACAGGGCCCCATGGCTACACCTTC. It yields the protein CSVPSSKLTTGPHGYTF. V usage is TRBV29-1 and J usage is TRBJ1-2, with 7 nucleotides matching TRBD1. Germline V gives CDR1 SQVTM, CDR2 ANQGSEA. The V and J ends lost 6 bases and 6 bases, in that order; junction bases with no gene match: 22. The CDR3 totals 17 residues.

The V and J genes are TRBV7-9 and TRBJ2-6; D possibly corresponds to TRBD2 (7 bases). Germline V CDR1 and CDR2: SEHNR, FQNEAQ (reference sequence). The CDR3 spans 16 residues. The V end was cut by 5 bases, the J end by 2 bases, with 13 bases between. The CDR3, as DNA: TGTGCCAGCAGCCGGGCCGGGGGGCCTGGGGCCAACGTCCTGACTTTC. As protein: CASSRAGGPGANVLTF. Supplemented by reference TRBV7-9 and TRBJ2-6, the full variable domain reads DTGVSQNPRHKITKRGQNVTFRCDPISEHNRLYWYRQTLGQGPEFLTYFQNEAQLEKSRLLSDRFSAERPKGSFSTLEIQRTEQGDSAMYLCASSRAGGPGANVLTFGAGSRLTVL.

The chain links TRBV5-1 to TRBJ2-3, with D possibly TRBD2 on 5 matching bases. Trimming took 5 bases from V and 4 from J, leaving 14 bases between them. The CDR3 loop spans 14 amino acids. CDR1 is SGHRS and CDR2 is YFSETQ in the germline V gene. The CDR3 loop is CASRVGVGSDTQYF. The CDR3 DNA is TGCGCCAGCAGAGTGGGAGTTGGGTCAGATACGCAGTATTTT.

The genes are TRBV11-3 and TRBJ2-1, with D possibly TRBD2 on 7 matching bases. The V and J ends lost 0 bases and 4 bases respectively, with 10 bases between them. From germline, CDR1 is SGHNT and CDR2 YENEEA. The CDR3 is 15 residues long. The CDR3 region is CASSLEGGVYNEQFF. Here the CDR3 DNA reads TGTGCCAGCAGCTTAGAAGGGGGGGTGTACAATGAGCAGTTCTTC.

The chain couples TRBV27 to TRBJ2-1, with TRBD2 identical over 10 bases. There are 17 residues in the CDR3. Germline V gene sequence: CDR1 MNHEY, CDR2 SMNVEV (reference sequence). V lost 8 bases and J lost 4; bases outside the gene matches: 14. Written as DNA, the CDR3 is TGTGCCAGCCGGCGGGGGCAAGGACTAGCGGAATACAATGAGCAGTTCTTC. Encoded protein: CASRRGQGLAEYNEQFF.

In nucleotides, the CDR3 is TGTGCCAGCAGTGAAGCCGTCGGGAGGGGGGACACCTTC. Protein sequence: CASSEAVGRGDTF. This chain joins TRBV6-1 and TRBJ1-2; D may be TRBD1 (6 bases). The CDR3 contains 13 residues. The V end was cut by 0 bases, the J end by 12 bases, with 14 bases between. Germline CDR1 MNHNS, CDR2 SASEGT.